This T cell receptor (beta chain) was sequenced during a study of identical twins' blood T cells. After removal of 5 bases from V and 8 bases from J, the junction contained 8 bases not matched to a gene. The CDR3 runs to 14 residues. Germline CDR1 reads DFQATT; CDR2 reads SNEGSKA (reference sequence). This clonotype has ten or more counts. TCRdb passed the 5' RACE reads through MiXCR, listing each CDR3 protein once. This repertoire shows 350,000 to 400,000 distinct CDR3 sequences, roughly 30% found once; its top ten account for around 5.6%. This sequence originates from a woman aged 18 to 49 in good health. The specimen sequenced was PBMCs. The chain is built from TRBV20-1 and TRBJ2-1, with 11 nucleotides matching TRBD2. The CDR3 loop is CSAELAGASYEQFF. The CDR3 region has the DNA TGCAGTGCTGAACTAGCGGGGGCGTCTTATGAGCAGTTCTTC.